In this sample, the clone carrying this TCR beta chain turned up a few times. Its antigen is unidentified. The sample is drawn from a study of T-cell reconstitution after alpha-beta-depleted transplantation in children. Study findings and constraints: Roughly two months post-transplant, alpha-beta T cells reportedly originated from several hundred graft clones that had expanded.

Unique molecular identifiers were incorporated into the prepared TCRbeta library. TCRdb passed the PCR reads through MiXCR, listing each CDR3 protein once. Of a few hundred thousand distinct CDR3 sequences in the sample, 25% to 30% are singletons; the top ten hold under 45%. Looked up from germline, CDR1 is SGHRS and CDR2 is YFSETQ. The CDR3 is 16 residues long. V lost 0 bases, J lost 2 bases, and 4 bases stayed unmatched. This specimen was PBMCs, taken before TCRalphabeta/CD19-depleted stem cell transplant. The chain links TRBV5-1 to TRBJ2-1; 8 bases fit TRBD2. The clonotype originates from a boy under two years old with Wiskott-Aldrich syndrome, due to receive a stem cell transplant. The CDR3 region is CASSLGTSPTYNEQFF. The CDR3 DNA is TGCGCCAGCAGCTTGGGGACTAGCCCGACCTACAATGAGCAGTTCTTC.